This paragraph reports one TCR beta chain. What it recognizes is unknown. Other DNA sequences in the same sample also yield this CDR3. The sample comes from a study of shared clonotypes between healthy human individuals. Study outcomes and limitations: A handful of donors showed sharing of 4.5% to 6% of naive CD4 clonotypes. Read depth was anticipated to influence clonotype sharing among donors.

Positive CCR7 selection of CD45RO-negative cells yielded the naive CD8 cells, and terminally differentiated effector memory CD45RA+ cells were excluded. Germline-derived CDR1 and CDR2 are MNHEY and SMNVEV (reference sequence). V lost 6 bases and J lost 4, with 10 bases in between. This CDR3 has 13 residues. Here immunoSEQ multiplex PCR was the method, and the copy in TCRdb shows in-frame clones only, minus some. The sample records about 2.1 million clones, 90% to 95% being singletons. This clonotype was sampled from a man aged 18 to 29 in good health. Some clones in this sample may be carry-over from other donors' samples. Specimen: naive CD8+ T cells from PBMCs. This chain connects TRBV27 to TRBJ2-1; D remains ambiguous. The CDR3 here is CASSPARYNEQFF. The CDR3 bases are TGTGCCAGCAGCCCCGCGCGTTACAATGAGCAGTTCTTC.